This TCR beta chain comes out of a study of cytotoxic CD8 clonotypes in ibrutinib-treated CLL. As for the study in general: Each sample contained, on average, almost 260,000 productive templates and about 88,000 productive rearrangements. Regarding the study as a whole: Clonality went higher at ibrutinib response and then dropped back toward baseline at progression.

The CDR3 spans 13 residues. The V gene's germline CDR1 is SGHDT and CDR2 YYEEEE. Trimming took off 4 bases at V and 3 bases at J, with 8 bases between the two ends. Note on this clone: Its antigen is undetermined.

Deep sequencing aimed at 1 in 200,000 to 1 in 1 million T cells' resolution. TCRdb keeps only in-frame clones here, not all; method: immunoSEQ multiplex PCR. The repertoire holds approximately 150,000 clones, with 70% to 80% as singletons. The sample consisted of PBMCs, taken after 12 months of ibrutinib treatment. The genes are TRBV5-6 and TRBJ2-1; perhaps TRBD1 as D (6 bases). The sequence derives from a human donor with chronic lymphocytic leukemia. This CDR3 reads CASSRDNYNEQFF. DNA of the CDR3: TGTGCCAGCAGCCGGGACAACTACAATGAGCAGTTCTTC.